Sequencing of this T cell receptor beta chain was carried out in a study of T cell responses to AZD1222 COVID-19 vaccine. Study conclusions and caveats: Only a handful of AZD1222 recipients tested seropositive at baseline. Clonal diversity may have been underestimated in mostly white British donors.

Assay used: immunoSEQ multiplex PCR; TCRdb lists only in-frame clones, some missing. Here the sample spans roughly 140,000 clones, more than 80% being singletons. Germline assignment: CDR1 SGHDT and CDR2 YYEEEE. V was trimmed by 4 bases and J by 6 bases, leaving 17 bases between them. CDR3 length: 15 amino acids. This clone was seen a few times. What it binds is not known. The input for sequencing was peripheral blood, taken on day 0 of AZD1222 vaccination. The origin of this receptor is an adult in good health. V usage is TRBV5-6 and J usage is TRBJ1-5; D is possibly TRBD1 (6 bases). The CDR3 DNA reads TGTGCCAGCAGCCCACGAGGGGGGGCCGGTCAGCCCCAGCATTTT. Protein: CASSPRGGAGQPQHF.